A single sample gave rise to the 5 T cell receptor beta chains below, sequenced in a study of T-cell reconstitution after alpha-beta-depleted transplantation in children. Unique molecular identifiers were incorporated into the prepared TCRbeta library. TCRdb itself ran the PCR reads through MiXCR, one entry per CDR3 protein. This sample carries 190,000 or so distinct CDR3 sequences, approximately 6.6% of them seen once, and the ten largest clones take 3% to 3.5%. The sample here was PBMCs from the stem cell graft donor, taken from the stem cell graft. These receptors all stem from a human donor who donated a stem cell graft to a child with Wiskott-Aldrich syndrome.

This sequence joins TRBV20-1 and TRBJ2-1; 10 bases fit TRBD2. Trimming took 2 bases from V and 3 from J; bases not matched to a gene: 13. CDR3 length: 18 residues. Per germline, CDR1 DFQATT and CDR2 SNEGSKA (reference sequence). DNA for the CDR3: TGCAGTGCTAGAATTGCTGGGAGCGGGAGGGCTGGCTACAATGAGCAGTTCTTC. It is translated as CSARIAGSGRAGYNEQFF.

The V call is TRBV3-1, the J call TRBJ1-3, with D unclear. CDR1 LGHDT and CDR2 YNNKEL come from the germline V gene (reference sequence). The CDR3 has 14 amino acids. Trimming pared 4 bases from V and 2 bases from J, leaving 9 bases between. The CDR3 here is CASSPIRAGNTIYF. The CDR3 nucleotides read TGTGCCAGCAGCCCCATTAGGGCTGGAAACACCATATATTTT.

V gene TRBV14 combines with J gene TRBJ2-7, with D unclear. CDR1 SGHDN and CDR2 FVKESK come from the germline V gene. The germline V and J ends were trimmed by 1 base and 0 bases, with 13 bases remaining between them. The CDR3 runs 16 residues. The CDR3 nucleotides are TGTGCCAGCAGCCAAGTCTTCGGTCGAAGCTCCTACGAGCAGTACTTC. Translating it yields CASSQVFGRSSYEQYF.

This clonotype has a count of ten or more. The chain employs TRBV12-3 or TRBV12-4 and TRBJ2-2; D is unclear. The CDR3 is 13 amino acids. V lost 3 bases, J lost 3 bases, and 5 bases lay in between. Here the CDR3 reads CASSLWDTGELFF. DNA of the CDR3: TGTGCCAGCAGTTTGTGGGACACCGGGGAGCTGTTTTTT.

In the case of this clonotype: Germline and junction disagree at one end, which may indicate a read error. The genes are TRBV2 and TRBJ2-1; D may be TRBD2 (6 bases). Looked up from germline, CDR1 is SNHLY and CDR2 is FYNNEI. This CDR3 region has 14 residues. CDR3 amino acids: CAISERGSYNEQFF. CDR3 bases: TGTGCCATCAGTGAACGGGGGAGTTACAATGAGCAGTTCTTC.